These T cell receptor beta chains were read from a single sample in a study of T cells in Graves' hyperthyroidism and ophthalmopathy. TCRdb reprocessed the multiplex PCR reads via MiXCR and lists one record per CDR3 protein. The data show hundreds of thousands of distinct CDR3 sequences, with roughly 25% seen just once and less than 75% held by the top ten. Source material: blood. The receptor source for this set is a man aged 50 to 59 with Graves' hyperthyroidism. The CDR3 runs from the conserved cysteine through the conserved F or W. The order of the fields is V gene, clone size, D gene, J gene, CDR3 protein, CDR3 DNA. A D gene is named only where the DNA matches it firmly. Where a row states a size, it is once, few, many or the class of an expanded clone; other rows omit it.

>TRBV27|NA|NA|TRBJ1-1
CASSLYPGASTEAFF
TGTGCCAGCAGTTTATATCCGGGGGCAAGCACTGAAGCTTTCTTT
>TRBV11-3|many|TRBD1|TRBJ2-7
CASSLRTGFSYEQYF
TGTGCCAGCAGCTTGAGGACAGGGTTCTCCTACGAGCAGTACTTC
>TRBV5-1|NA|NA|TRBJ1-1
CASSPMGRSEAFF
TGCGCCAGCAGTCCAATGGGGCGGTCTGAAGCTTTCTTT
>TRBV7-3|NA|NA|TRBJ2-5
CASSLGWPETQYF
TGTGCCAGCAGCTTAGGATGGCCAGAGACCCAGTACTTC
>TRBV30|NA|NA|TRBJ1-2
CAWSSGLGYTF
TGTGCCTGGAGTTCGGGACTTGGCTACACCTTC
>TRBV18|few|NA|TRBJ1-1
CASSPGGVGAFF
TGTGCCAGCTCACCCGGGGGCGTGGGAGCTTTCTTT
>TRBV7-9|many|NA|TRBJ2-3
CASSLGQRTNVRDTQYF
TGTGCCAGCAGCTTAGGACAAAGGACTAACGTTAGAGATACGCAGTATTTT
>TRBV20-1|few|NA|TRBJ2-3
CSATLVGRSTDTQYF
TGCAGTGCTACCCTAGTTGGGCGTAGCACAGATACGCAGTATTTT
>TRBV2|NA|NA|TRBJ2-1
CASRSGGPGGNEQFF
TGTGCCAGCCGTTCCGGGGGGCCGGGAGGCAATGAGCAGTTCTTC
>TRBV28|NA|NA|TRBJ1-6
CASYEGSGNSPLHF
TGTGCCAGCTACGAAGGGAGCGGGAATTCACCCCTCCACTTT
>TRBV2|many|TRBD2|TRBJ2-3
CASSGDYASTDTQYF
TGTGCCAGCAGCGGGGACTACGCTAGCACAGATACGCAGTATTTT
>TRBV28|few|TRBD1|TRBJ2-7
CASSRTGKPYEQYF
TGTGCCAGCAGCAGGACAGGGAAGCCCTACGAGCAGTACTTC
>TRBV3-1|many|NA|TRBJ1-1
CASSQDRFRVRSTEAFF
TGTGCCAGCAGCCAAGATCGATTTCGGGTCAGGTCCACTGAAGCTTTCTTT
>TRBV7-9|NA|TRBD2|TRBJ2-3
CASSPGAGVVDTQYF
TGTGCCAGCAGCCCGGGAGCGGGAGTAGTTGATACGCAGTATTTT
>TRBV9|NA|TRBD1|TRBJ2-2
CASSTRTGVNTGELFF
TGTGCCAGCAGCACCCGGACAGGGGTGAACACCGGGGAGCTGTTTTTT
>TRBV20-1|NA|NA|TRBJ1-4
CSASLGGHTEKLFF
TGCAGTGCTTCGTTGGGGGGTCATACGGAAAAACTGTTTTTT
>TRBV12-3/TRBV12-4|NA|TRBD1|TRBJ2-2
CASSLFLDRKNTGELFF
TGTGCCAGCAGTTTGTTCCTGGACAGGAAAAACACCGGGGAGCTGTTTTTT
>TRBV20-1|NA|TRBD2|TRBJ2-3
CSARGWLTSGIPTDTQYF
TGCAGTGCTAGAGGCTGGTTGACTAGCGGGATACCCACCGATACGCAGTATTTT
>TRBV6-2/TRBV6-3|many|TRBD1|TRBJ2-1
CASRRMGQMGNEQFF
TGTGCCAGCAGAAGAATGGGACAGATGGGCAATGAGCAGTTCTTC
>TRBV20-1|many|TRBD2|TRBJ2-5
CSARGLVGGETQYF
TGCAGTGCTAGGGGACTAGTGGGAGGAGAGACCCAGTACTTC
>TRBV24-1|many|TRBD2|TRBJ2-7
CATSGPSDTSGNSYEQYF
TGTGCCACCAGTGGGCCATCAGATACTAGCGGGAATTCCTACGAGCAGTACTTC
>TRBV25-1|NA|NA|TRBJ2-1
CASSEGGGHEQFF
TGTGCCAGCAGTGAAGGGGGGGGGCATGAGCAGTTCTTC
>TRBV28|few|TRBD1|TRBJ2-2
CASSSDRVTGELFF
TGTGCCAGCAGCTCCGACAGGGTCACCGGGGAGCTGTTTTTT
>TRBV6-1|few|NA|TRBJ1-5
CASSPPAWPQHF
TGTGCCAGCAGTCCCCCGGCATGGCCCCAGCATTTT
>TRBV10-3|NA|TRBD2|TRBJ2-3
CAISDLAGGTDTQYF
TGTGCCATCAGTGACCTAGCGGGGGGGACAGATACGCAGTATTTT
>TRBV13|NA|TRBD2|TRBJ2-7
CASSLGASGRAYEQYF
TGTGCCAGCAGCTTAGGCGCTAGCGGGAGGGCCTACGAGCAGTACTTC
>TRBV5-1|many|NA|TRBJ2-7
CASSLAGKTFHEQYF
TGCGCCAGCAGCTTGGCAGGGAAAACTTTCCACGAGCAGTACTTC
>TRBV20-1|many|NA|TRBJ2-7
CSAPDKSYEQYF
TGCAGTGCGCCGGACAAGTCCTACGAGCAGTACTTC
>TRBV18|NA|NA|TRBJ1-5
CASSPREVSNQPQHF
TGTGCCAGCTCACCACGGGAGGTTAGCAATCAGCCCCAGCATTTT
>TRBV6-1|few|TRBD1|TRBJ2-1
CASREDRSRNEQFF
TGTGCCAGCAGGGAGGACAGGTCAAGGAATGAGCAGTTCTTC
>TRBV9|NA|TRBD1|TRBJ1-6
CASSVGQRNSPLHF
TGTGCCAGCAGCGTGGGACAGAGAAATTCACCCCTCCACTTT
>TRBV5-5|few|NA|TRBJ2-7
CASRRTDYEQYF
TGTGCCAGCAGACGGACCGACTACGAGCAGTACTTC
>TRBV2|many|NA|TRBJ1-2
CASSETTGNYGYTF
TGTGCCAGCAGTGAAACGACAGGCAACTATGGCTACACCTTC
>TRBV2|many|NA|TRBJ2-7
CASSDGQKVEYF
TGTGCCAGCAGTGACGGACAAAAGGTTGAGTACTTC
>TRBV2|many|NA|TRBJ2-7
CASGLLSSYEQYF
TGTGCCAGCGGACTGCTGAGCTCCTACGAGCAGTACTTC
>TRBV7-9|many|TRBD2|TRBJ2-3
CASSAGPSGRVDTQYF
TGTGCCAGCAGCGCCGGGCCTAGCGGGAGAGTGGATACGCAGTATTTT
>TRBV30|few|NA|TRBJ2-5
CAWSGGTVQETQYF
TGTGCCTGGAGTGGGGGGACGGTGCAAGAGACCCAGTACTTC
>TRBV27|NA|NA|TRBJ1-2
CASSLAGPNYGYTF
TGTGCCAGCAGTTTAGCGGGCCCTAACTATGGCTACACCTTC
>TRBV14|NA|TRBD2|TRBJ2-7
CASSQDNILAGANEQYF
TGTGCCAGCAGCCAAGATAATATTCTGGCGGGAGCTAACGAGCAGTACTTC
>TRBV12-3/TRBV12-4|few|NA|TRBJ2-7
CASTPGRSSYEQYF
TGTGCCAGCACCCCCGGACGGAGCTCCTACGAGCAGTACTTC
>TRBV2|NA|NA|TRBJ2-7
CASLDRLYEQYF
TGTGCCAGCCTTGACAGACTATACGAGCAGTACTTC
>TRBV20-1|few|NA|TRBJ1-6
CSARPSNSPLHF
TGCAGTGCTAGGCCAAGTAATTCACCCCTCCACTTT
>TRBV12-3/TRBV12-4|many|NA|TRBJ2-3
CASSLGGPDTQYF
TGTGCCAGCAGCTTAGGGGGTCCAGATACGCAGTATTTT
>TRBV11-2|few|TRBD2|TRBJ2-1
CASSTQREGQGEQFF
TGTGCCAGCAGCACTCAGCGGGAGGGCCAGGGTGAGCAGTTCTTC
>TRBV13|few|NA|TRBJ2-5
CASSFEGRETQYF
TGTGCCAGCAGCTTTGAGGGCCGGGAGACCCAGTACTTC
>TRBV5-1|few|TRBD1|TRBJ2-7
CASRKNRDRAYEQYF
TGCGCCAGCAGGAAGAATCGAGACAGGGCGTACGAGCAGTACTTC
>TRBV12-3/TRBV12-4|many|NA|TRBJ1-1
CASTRITENTEAFF
TGTGCCAGCACCCGAATTACAGAGAACACTGAAGCTTTCTTT
>TRBV20-1|few|NA|TRBJ2-1
CSARPPMGGYNEQFF
TGCAGTGCTAGACCCCCGATGGGGGGCTACAATGAGCAGTTCTTC